This T cell receptor beta chain was captured by sequencing in a study of OX40 agonist ivuxolimab in advanced cancers. Germline CDR1 reads WSHSY; CDR2 reads SAAADI. Trimming pared 4 bases from V and 4 bases from J, leaving 10 bases between. This CDR3 is built from 13 residues. Produced via immunoSEQ multiplex PCR; TCRdb's table is partial and in-frame only. The sample yields about 56,000 clones, more than 80% seen once. The TCR originated in an adult with an advanced solid tumor such as melanoma, head and neck, liver or kidney cancer. The sample was CD4+ or CD8+ T cells sorted from blood, taken in a trial of the OX40 agonist ivuxolimab. The rearrangement links TRBV10-2 to TRBJ1-1; D not certain. CDR3 amino acids: CASSVGISTEAFF. The DNA of the CDR3 is TGCGCCAGCAGTGTGGGGATATCCACTGAAGCTTTCTTT.